This T cell receptor beta chain was sequenced in a study of post-analysis software for immune sequencing data. On the study more broadly: Relapsing-remitting, secondary progressive and progressive-relapsing forms made up the multiple sclerosis disease courses. Study-wide findings and caveats: About 5 TRBV segments (TRBV5-6, TRBV5-1 and TRBV20-1 among them) occurred more frequently in patients than in controls. Controls' normalized Chao1 diversity significantly exceeded that of multiple sclerosis patients. Same-batch preparations were strongly co-clustered by F measure.

The length of the CDR3 is 17 residues. Germline values: CDR1 SGHDT, CDR2 YYEEEE. The germline V and J ends were trimmed by 2 bases and 6 bases, with 24 bases remaining between them. The authors incorporated unique molecular identifiers into the TCR beta cDNA libraries. Once 1 to 10 million T cells were used, roughly 490,000 cDNA molecules resulted. TCRdb independently ran MiXCR on the PCR reads; one entry per CDR3 protein. This table holds 750,000 to 950,000 distinct CDR3 sequences, approximately 53% found once. A few counts support this clonotype. Its cognate antigen is unknown. This clonotype originated in a girl aged 5 to 17 with multiple sclerosis. The gene calls are TRBV5-6 and TRBJ2-7; D may match TRBD1 or TRBD2 (5 bases each). The sample comprised blood. The CDR3 nucleotides are TGTGCCAGCAGCTTACCCAGGTTGGGACCAAAGATCCCCGAGCAGTACTTC. This translates into CASSLPRLGPKIPEQYF.